A selection of T cell receptor beta chains follows, all from one sample in a study of STAT5B mutations in CD4+ large granular lymphocyte leukemia. The repertoire was sequenced with immunoSEQ multiplex PCR; TCRdb's copy has only in-frame clones and lacks some. The sample lists about 30,000 clones, 65% to 85% occurring once. Sequencing was done on a sample of CD4+ T cells from blood buffy coats. The source of these receptors is a human donor in good health. CDR3s leave out the opening cysteine and the closing phenylalanine or tryptophan.

V gene: TRBV7-9
CDR3 protein: ASSLIGTGVSGANVLT

V gene: TRBV6-5
CDR3 protein: ATQNQYGYT

V gene: TRBV29-1
CDR3 protein: SGRRGQQETQY

V gene: TRBV7-6
CDR3 protein: ASSLEAGIGELF

V gene: TRBV6-5
CDR3 protein: ASSYSNRDGQPQH

V gene: TRBV7-9
CDR3 protein: ASSSDLYRTTEAF

V gene: TRBV30
CDR3 protein: AWSSGQTQPQH

V gene: TRBV2
CDR3 protein: ASRDGRVNIQY

V gene: TRBV5-6
CDR3 protein: ASSLQGPYGYT

V gene: TRBV19
CDR3 protein: ASSVPGQGLHTQY

V gene: TRBV11-2
CDR3 protein: ASSLVGTGGYEQY

V gene: TRBV6-5
CDR3 protein: ATRGGTTDTQY

V gene: TRBV2
CDR3 protein: ASRGDKAYEQY

V gene: TRBV6-4
CDR3 protein: ASSDGQGSSPLH

V gene: TRBV7-8
CDR3 protein: ASSLSGTLNEKLF

V gene: TRBV11-2
CDR3 protein: ASSLQGANYNEQF

V gene: TRBV5-6
CDR3 protein: ASSSLAGGLNEQF

V gene: TRBV11-3
CDR3 protein: ASSRPRGLADGELF

V gene: TRBV11-3
CDR3 protein: ASSPGQGPGNTIY